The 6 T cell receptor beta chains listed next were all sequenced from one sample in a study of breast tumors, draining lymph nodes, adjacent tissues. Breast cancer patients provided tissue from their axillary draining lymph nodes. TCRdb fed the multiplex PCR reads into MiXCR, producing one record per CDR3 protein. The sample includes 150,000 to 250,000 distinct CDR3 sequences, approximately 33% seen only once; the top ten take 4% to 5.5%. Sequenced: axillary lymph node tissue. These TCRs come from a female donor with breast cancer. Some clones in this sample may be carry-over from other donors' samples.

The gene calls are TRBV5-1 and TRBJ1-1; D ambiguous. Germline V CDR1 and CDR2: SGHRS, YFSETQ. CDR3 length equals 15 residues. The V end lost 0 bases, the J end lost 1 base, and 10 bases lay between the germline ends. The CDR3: CASSLGWQENTEAFF. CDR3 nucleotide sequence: TGCGCCAGCAGCTTGGGTTGGCAGGAGAACACTGAAGCTTTCTTT.

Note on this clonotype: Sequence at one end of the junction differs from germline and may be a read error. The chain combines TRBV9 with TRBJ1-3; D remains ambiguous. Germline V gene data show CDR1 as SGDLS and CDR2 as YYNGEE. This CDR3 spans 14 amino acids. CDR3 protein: CASSVSISGNAIYF. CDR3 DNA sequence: TGTGCCAGCAGCGTTTCGATCTCCGGAAACGCCATATATTTT.

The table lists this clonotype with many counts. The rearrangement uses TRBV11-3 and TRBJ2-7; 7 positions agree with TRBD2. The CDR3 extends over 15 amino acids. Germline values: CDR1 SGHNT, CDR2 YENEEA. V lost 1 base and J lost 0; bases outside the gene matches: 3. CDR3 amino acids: CASSLGGSDSYEQYF. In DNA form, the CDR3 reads TGTGCCAGCAGCTTAGGCGGGAGCGACTCCTACGAGCAGTACTTC.

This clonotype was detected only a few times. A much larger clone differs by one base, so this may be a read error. This CDR3 is CSAGALPEQSF. The CDR3 nucleotides are TGCAGTGCTGGAGCCTTACCGGAGCAGTCCTTC. The chain uses TRBV20-1 and TRBJ2-7; unclear D gene. The CDR3 spans 11 residues. The germline V gene has CDR1 DFQATT and CDR2 SNEGSKA (reference sequence).

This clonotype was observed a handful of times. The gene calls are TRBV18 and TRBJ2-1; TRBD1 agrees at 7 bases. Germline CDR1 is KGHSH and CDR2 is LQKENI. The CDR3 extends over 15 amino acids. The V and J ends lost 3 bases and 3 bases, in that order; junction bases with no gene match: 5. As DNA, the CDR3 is TGTGCCAGCTCACCTGGACAGGTCAACTACAATGAGCAGTTCTTC. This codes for CASSPGQVNYNEQFF.

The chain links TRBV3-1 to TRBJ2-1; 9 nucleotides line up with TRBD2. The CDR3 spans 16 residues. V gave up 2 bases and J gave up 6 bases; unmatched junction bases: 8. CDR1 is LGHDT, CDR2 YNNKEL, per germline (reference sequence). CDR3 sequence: CASSQFLAGSRNEQFF. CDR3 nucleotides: TGTGCCAGCAGCCAATTCCTAGCGGGGAGCCGCAATGAGCAGTTCTTC.